This entry describes one T cell receptor beta chain. This CDR3 region has 14 residues. CDR1 and CDR2 from the germline V gene are SGHRS and YFSETQ. Trimming pared 0 bases from V and 4 bases from J, leaving 10 bases between. The donors, healthy Caucasians from Russia, were aged roughly 6 to 90. With a J-beta primer mix and a sample-barcoded 5' primer, a second PCR ran about 7 to 12 cycles. MiXCR, applied by TCRdb to the 5' RACE reads, yields one record per CDR3 protein. The sample lists roughly 800,000 distinct CDR3 sequences; roughly 50% were seen once. The sample belongs to a study of blood T cells in healthy people across ages.

The rearrangement joins TRBV5-1 to TRBJ1-2, with TRBD1 as a possible D gene (5 bases). This receptor was taken from a man in his thirties or forties in good health. What was sequenced was blood. The CDR3 DNA reads as TGCGCCAGCAGCTTGGAGCCAGGGATCTATGGCTACACCTTC. This gives the protein CASSLEPGIYGYTF.